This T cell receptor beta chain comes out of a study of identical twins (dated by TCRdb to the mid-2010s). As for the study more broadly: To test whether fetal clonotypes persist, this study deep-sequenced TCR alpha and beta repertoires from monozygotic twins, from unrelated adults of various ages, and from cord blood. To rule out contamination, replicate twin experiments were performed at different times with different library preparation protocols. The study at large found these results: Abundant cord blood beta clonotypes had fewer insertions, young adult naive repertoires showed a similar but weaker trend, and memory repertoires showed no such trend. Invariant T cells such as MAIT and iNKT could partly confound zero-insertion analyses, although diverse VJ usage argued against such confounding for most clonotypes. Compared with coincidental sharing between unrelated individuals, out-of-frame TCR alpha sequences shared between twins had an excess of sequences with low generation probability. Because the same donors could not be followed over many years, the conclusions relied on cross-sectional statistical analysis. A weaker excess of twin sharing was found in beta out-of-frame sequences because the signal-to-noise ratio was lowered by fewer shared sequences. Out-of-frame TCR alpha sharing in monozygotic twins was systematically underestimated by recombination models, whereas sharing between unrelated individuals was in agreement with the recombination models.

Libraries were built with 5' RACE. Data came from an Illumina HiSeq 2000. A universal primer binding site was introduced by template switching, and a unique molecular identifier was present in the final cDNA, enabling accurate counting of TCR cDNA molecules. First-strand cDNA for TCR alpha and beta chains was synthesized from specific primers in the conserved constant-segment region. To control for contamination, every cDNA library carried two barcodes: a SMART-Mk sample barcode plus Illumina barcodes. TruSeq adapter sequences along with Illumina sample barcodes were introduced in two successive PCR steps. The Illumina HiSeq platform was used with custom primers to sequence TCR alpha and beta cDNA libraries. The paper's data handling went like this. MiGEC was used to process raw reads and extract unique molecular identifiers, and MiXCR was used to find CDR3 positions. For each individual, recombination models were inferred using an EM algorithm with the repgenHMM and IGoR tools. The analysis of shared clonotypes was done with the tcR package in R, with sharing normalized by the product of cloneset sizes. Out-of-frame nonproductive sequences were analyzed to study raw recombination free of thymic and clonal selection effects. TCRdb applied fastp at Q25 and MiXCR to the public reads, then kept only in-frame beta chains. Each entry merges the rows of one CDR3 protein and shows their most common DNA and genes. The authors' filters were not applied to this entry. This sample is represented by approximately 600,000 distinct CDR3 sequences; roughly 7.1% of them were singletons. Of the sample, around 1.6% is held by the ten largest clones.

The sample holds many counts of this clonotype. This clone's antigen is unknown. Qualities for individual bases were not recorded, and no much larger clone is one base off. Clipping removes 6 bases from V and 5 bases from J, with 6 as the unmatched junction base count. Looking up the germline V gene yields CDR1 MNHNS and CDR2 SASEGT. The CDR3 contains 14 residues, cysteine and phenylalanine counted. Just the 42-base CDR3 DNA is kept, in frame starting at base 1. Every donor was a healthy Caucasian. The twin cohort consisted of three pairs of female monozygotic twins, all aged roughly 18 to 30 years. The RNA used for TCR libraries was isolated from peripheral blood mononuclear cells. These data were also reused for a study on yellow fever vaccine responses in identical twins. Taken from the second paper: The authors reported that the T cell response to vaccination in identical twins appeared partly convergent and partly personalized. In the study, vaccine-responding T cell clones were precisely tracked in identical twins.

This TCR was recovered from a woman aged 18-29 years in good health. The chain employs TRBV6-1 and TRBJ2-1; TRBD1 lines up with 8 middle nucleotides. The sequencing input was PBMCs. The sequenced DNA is TGTGCCAGCAGACTGGGACAGGCTAACAATGAGCAGTTCTTC. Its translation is CASRLGQANNEQFF.